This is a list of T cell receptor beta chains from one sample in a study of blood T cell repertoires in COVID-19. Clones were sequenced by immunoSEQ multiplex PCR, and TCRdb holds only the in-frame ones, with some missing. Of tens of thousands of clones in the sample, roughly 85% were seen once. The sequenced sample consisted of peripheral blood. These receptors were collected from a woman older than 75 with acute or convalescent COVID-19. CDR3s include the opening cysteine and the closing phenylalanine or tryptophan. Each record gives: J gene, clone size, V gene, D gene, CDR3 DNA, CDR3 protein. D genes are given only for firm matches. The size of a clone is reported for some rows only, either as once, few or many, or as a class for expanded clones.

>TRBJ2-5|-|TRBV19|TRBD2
TGTGCCAGTAGTGCGGACAGCGGGGGGGCTGTCGTGGGCAAAGAGACCCAGTACTTC
CASSADSGGAVVGKETQYF
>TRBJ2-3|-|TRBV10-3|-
TGTGCCACCCAGGGCCTTTCGACAGATACGCAGTATTTT
CATQGLSTDTQYF
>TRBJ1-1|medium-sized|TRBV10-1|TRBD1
TGCGCCAGCAGCTCGGACACACAGGGGGTGGACGCTTTCTTT
CASSSDTQGVDAFF
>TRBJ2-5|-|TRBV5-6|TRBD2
TGTGCCAGCAGCTTGCCGCGGACTAGCGGAGCCCGCCAAGAGACCCAGTACTTC
CASSLPRTSGARQETQYF
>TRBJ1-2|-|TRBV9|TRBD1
TGTGCCAGCAGCGAAAGGGGACAGGGTGGCAGCTATGGCTACACCTTC
CASSERGQGGSYGYTF
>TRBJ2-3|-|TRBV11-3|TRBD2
TGTGCCAGCAGCCTTGGGACTAGCGGGAGCCCCGGGACAGATACGCAGTATTTT
CASSLGTSGSPGTDTQYF
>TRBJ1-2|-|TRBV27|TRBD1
TGTGCCAGCAGTTCTCTCGGGACAGCTAACTATGGCTACACCTTC
CASSSLGTANYGYTF
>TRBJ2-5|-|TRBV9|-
TGTGCCAGCAGCCCAGGGGATGGCGTTGTGACCCAGTACTTC
CASSPGDGVVTQYF
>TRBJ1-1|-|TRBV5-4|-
TGTGCCAGCAGCCCGGGTGGCTCACGAAACACTGAAGCTTTCTTT
CASSPGGSRNTEAFF
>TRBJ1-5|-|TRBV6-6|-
TGTGCCAGCAGATACCGGGACACCTTCAATCAGCCCCAGCATTTT
CASRYRDTFNQPQHF
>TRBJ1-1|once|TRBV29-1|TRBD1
TGCAGCGGGACGACAGGGGGCGCATTGGGCACTGAAGCTTTCTTT
CSGTTGGALGTEAFF
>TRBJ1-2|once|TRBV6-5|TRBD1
TGTGCCAGCAGACGTGGACAGGTGGTCTATGGCTACACCTTC
CASRRGQVVYGYTF
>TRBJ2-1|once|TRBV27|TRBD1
TGTGCCAGCAGAAGGGCAGGACAGGGGTCGGATGAGCAGTTCTTC
CASRRAGQGSDEQFF
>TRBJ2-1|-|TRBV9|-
TGTGCCAGCAGCGACCAGTTTTTTCCCCCCTACAATGAGCAGTTCTTC
CASSDQFFPPYNEQFF
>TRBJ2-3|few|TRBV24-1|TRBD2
TGTGCCACCAGTGACAGAGGACTAGCGGGAGCAGATACGCAGTATTTT
CATSDRGLAGADTQYF
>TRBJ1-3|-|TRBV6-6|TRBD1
TGTGCCAGCAGTACCGACAGGGGGCCTGGAAACACCATATATTTT
CASSTDRGPGNTIYF
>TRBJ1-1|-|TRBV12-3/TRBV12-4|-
TGTGCCAGCAGATTAACAGAAAACACTGAAGCTTTCTTT
CASRLTENTEAFF
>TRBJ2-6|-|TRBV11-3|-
TGTGCCAGCAGCCCACCGCAAAGACAGGATAAGGACTCTGGGGCCAACGTCCTGACTTTC
CASSPPQRQDKDSGANVLTF
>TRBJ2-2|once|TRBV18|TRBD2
TGTGCCAGCTCACGCACTAGCGGGGATAACACCGGGGAGCTGTTTTTT
CASSRTSGDNTGELFF
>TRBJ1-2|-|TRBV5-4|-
TGTGCCAGCAGCCTCGGACATGGGGTAGGGGGAGATGGCTACACCTTC
CASSLGHGVGGDGYTF
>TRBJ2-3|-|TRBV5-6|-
TGTGCCAGCTCCCTACCCAGCGGGAGCACAGATACGCAGTATTTT
CASSLPSGSTDTQYF
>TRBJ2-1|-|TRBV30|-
TGTGCCTGGAGCAAGGGGGCCTACAATGAGCAGTTCTTC
CAWSKGAYNEQFF
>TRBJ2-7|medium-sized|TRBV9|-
TGTGCCAGCAGCGCCATCTCGGGGGAGCAGTACTTC
CASSAISGEQYF
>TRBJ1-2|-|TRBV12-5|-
TGTGCTAGTGCACTCGGTACGGGAGGGCGAACCTATGGCTACACCTTC
CASALGTGGRTYGYTF